These T cell receptor beta chains were read from a single sample in a study of blood T cell repertoires in COVID-19. The assay was immunoSEQ multiplex PCR, and TCRdb's table has in-frame clones only and misses some. The repertoire consists of about 270,000 clones, with just under 90% occurring once and the leading ten covering approximately 4%. Sequencing was performed on PBMCs or T cells enriched from blood (not recorded which). These receptors were collected from a woman aged 25-40 years with acute COVID-19. Both conserved end residues are part of each CDR3.

v_call,cdr3_aa
TRBV4-2,CASSQAPGGGQPQHF
TRBV5-1,CASGRQAPNTEAFF
TRBV25-1,CASQGPYNSPLHF
TRBV7-6,CASSRDSYTEAFF
TRBV2,CASRTTPSGGYEQYF
TRBV7-6,CASSLEQGGNGELFF
TRBV6-1,CASSEIRGRDGYTF
TRBV10-3,CAISVFLGEQGVVEKLFF
TRBV5-6,CASSREGQGVYEQYF
TRBV5-1,CASSLGREYTGELFF
TRBV4-3,CASSQDVGLAGVTGELFF
TRBV19,CASSIEIDGNQPQHF
TRBV11-2,CASSLRVGLADTQYF
TRBV27,CASKLWTANTGELFF
TRBV10-3,CAISFGERNTEAFF
TRBV13,CASSLGTGGSYEQYF
TRBV9,CASSPEGDLVYNEQFF
TRBV7-6,CASSPGLAINEQYF
TRBV6-5,CASSETGFYEQYF
TRBV7-2,CASSLVAGLAGTDTQYF
TRBV24-1,CATSYTGTSTSGSVDEQFF
TRBV7-3,CASSSSGDTEAFF
TRBV7-3,CASSLSGLGSYNEQFF
TRBV19,CASSIRDRGLTDTQYF
TRBV13,CASSLAGQGAPKNIQYF
TRBV11-3,CASSLAQGAAFF
TRBV19,CASSMLPPGQNTEAFF
TRBV5-4,CASSLIGIDTGELFF
TRBV2,CASPLGPGDTQYF
TRBV19,CASSVQGLDSGGELFF
TRBV7-2,CASSPGVRQGQAFF
TRBV9,CASSPTGVYEQYF
TRBV28,CASQGNYGYTF
TRBV15,CATSRDLWGQRVEAKNIQYF
TRBV5-1,CASSLVGLDYNEQFF
TRBV11-3,CASSLGQEVEAFF
TRBV4-1,CASSQDPEGQGVLGELFF
TRBV16,CASSQAQGGHYGYTF
TRBV12-3/TRBV12-4,CASSFIRGNEQFF
TRBV27,CASSTTDRGTQYF
TRBV27,CASSPGTGGYEQYF
TRBV11-3,CASSTQELGYNEQFF
TRBV28,CASSFQGAKPQHF
TRBV9,CASSPRTGDYEQYF
TRBV28,CASTPAAPYEQYF
TRBV21-1,CASSKGGDSSNQPQHF
TRBV5-1,CASSGGTSLSYNEQFF
TRBV7-9,CASSSRLGPDEQFF
TRBV24-1,CATSEMRVNQPQHF
TRBV2,CASSGGTGWQYF
TRBV6-5,CARYGTGNEKLFF
TRBV28,CATRIEQGSREQYF
TRBV5-1,CASSLALTDSSYNEQFF